This T cell receptor beta chain was observed in a study of T cell changes during pregnancy in multiple sclerosis. Sequenced by immunoSEQ multiplex PCR; TCRdb stores in-frame clones only, minus some. This table has approximately 70,000 clones, around 92% appearing once. The sequence was obtained from a female donor in good health, enrolled as a control in a pregnancy study. Material: peripheral blood, obtained in the third trimester of pregnancy.

DNA of the CDR3: TGTGCCATCAGTGGGTGGCCAGGGGGCTTCAACTATGGCTACACCTTC. Its protein is CAISGWPGGFNYGYTF. The chain is built from TRBV10-3 and TRBJ1-2; 8 bases line up with TRBD1. V was pared by 4 bases and J by 2 bases, with 9 bases of the junction left unmatched. The CDR3 totals 16 residues. Per the germline V gene, CDR1 is ENHRY and CDR2 is SYGVKD.